This T cell receptor beta chain is drawn from a study of cytotoxic CD8 clonotypes in ibrutinib-treated CLL. Study at large: Patient counts were about twelve relapsed/refractory, roughly 15 treatment-naive and about 18 IGHV unmutated. Median treatment time before response sampling was over ten months, range 6 to 36. Study-wide results and limits: Having risen at ibrutinib response, clonality had fallen back toward baseline by progression.

Sequencing sought depths of 1 in 200,000 to 1 in 1 million T cells. Clones were read by immunoSEQ multiplex PCR, and TCRdb kept only the in-frame ones, dropping some. The data contain over 140,000 clones, 80% of them singletons. Looked up from germline, CDR1 is SGHTA and CDR2 is FQGNSA. The CDR3 totals 15 residues. With 1 base removed from V and 2 bases from J, the gap between germline ends came to 9 bases. With regard to this clone: The antigen remains undetermined.

The chain is built from TRBV7-2 and TRBJ2-1; D gene ambiguous. The sample was PBMCs, taken after 36 months of ibrutinib treatment. The clonotype was recovered from a human donor with chronic lymphocytic leukemia. The CDR3 bases are TGTGCCAGCAGCTTAGGGTGGCAGGCCTACAATGAGCAGTTCTTC. Its protein product is CASSLGWQAYNEQFF.